One and the same sample provided the 5 T cell receptor beta chains below, sequenced in a study of blood T cell repertoires in COVID-19. Some clones are missing from TCRdb's copy, which holds only in-frame ones; the method was immunoSEQ multiplex PCR. This table holds about 39,000 clones, about nine tenths found once. Sequencing was carried out using peripheral blood. The receptors shown here come from a man in his forties or fifties with active COVID-19.

This clone turned up a few times. In DNA form, the CDR3 reads TGTGCCAGCAGCAGGGACAGGGGGCTTCAGCCCCAGCATTTT. Translating it yields CASSRDRGLQPQHF. The genes are TRBV27 and TRBJ1-5; 12 bases are a match to TRBD1. The V segment lost 6 bases and the J segment 6 bases; nucleotides outside the gene matches: 3. This CDR3 has 14 residues. Looked up from germline, CDR1 is MNHEY and CDR2 is SMNVEV (reference sequence).

The gene calls are TRBV7-2 and TRBJ2-5; possible D gene TRBD1, 5 bases. This CDR3 has 15 residues. The germline V gene has CDR1 SGHTA and CDR2 FQGNSA. With 2 bases removed from V and 1 base from J, the gap between germline ends came to 11 bases. The CDR3 sequence: CASSLRGRVQETQYF. The CDR3 DNA is TGTGCCAGCAGCTTAAGGGGCAGGGTCCAAGAGACCCAGTACTTC.

The chain has TRBV5-1 and TRBJ1-2; D call uncertain. The germline V gene encodes CDR1 SGHRS and CDR2 YFSETQ. The V end was cut by 0 bases, the J end by 8 bases, with 11 bases between. The CDR3 has 13 residues. CDR3 residues: CASSLERVEGYTF. The CDR3 DNA reads as TGCGCCAGCAGCTTGGAGAGGGTTGAAGGCTACACCTTC.

The rearrangement uses TRBV11-2 and TRBJ2-7, with D perhaps TRBD2 (7 bases). With 2 bases removed from V and 6 bases from J, the gap between germline ends came to 23 bases. Germline CDR1 is SGHAT and CDR2 is FQNNGV. The CDR3 length is 17 residues. Here the CDR3 DNA reads TGTGCCAGCAGCTTAAAGTGGGGAGGGGGATATGGTGGCGAGCAGTACTTC. This sequence encodes CASSLKWGGGYGGEQYF.

The V gene is TRBV2, the J gene TRBJ1-1; D possibly corresponds to TRBD1 (5 bases). V was shortened by 2 bases and J by 12 bases, with 16 bases between the two germline ends. This CDR3 has 13 residues. From germline, CDR1 is SNHLY and CDR2 FYNNEI. The CDR3 is CASSERAGLRTFF. For the CDR3, the DNA is TGTGCCAGCAGTGAAAGGGCAGGGTTAAGAACTTTCTTT.